The 31 T cell receptor beta chains listed next were all sequenced from one sample in a study of beta chain features in type 1 diabetes. Study-wide results and limits: Researchers report that Type 1 diabetes patients had moderately but significantly shorter TCRB CDR3s across all four CD4+ subsets.

Their antigens are not known. The isolated RNA, all of it, was reverse transcribed, so expressed TCRB transcripts were what got sequenced. Produced via immunoSEQ multiplex PCR; TCRdb's table is partial and in-frame only. The sample records roughly 130,000 clones, over 15% being singletons. Sequenced material: central memory CD4+ T cells from blood. The receptors here all came from a man aged 25-45 years with type 1 diabetes.

This clone was detected only a few times. CDR3 sequence reads: CASSIGTGLGNEQFF. Written as DNA, the CDR3 is TGTGCCAGTAGTATTGGGACAGGGTTGGGCAATGAGCAGTTCTTC. The genes are TRBV19 and TRBJ2-1, with 9 bases identical to TRBD1. The CDR3 has 15 residues. Germline values: CDR1 LNHDA, CDR2 SQIVND (reference sequence). The trim removed 3 bases at V and 6 bases at J, leaving 6 bases unmatched.

The J gene is TRBJ1-6, the V gene TRBV6-6; D may be TRBD1 (5 bases). The V end lost 6 bases, the J end lost 7 bases, and 16 bases lay between the germline ends. Germline-derived CDR1 and CDR2 are MNHNY and SVGAGI (reference sequence). CDR3 length: 15 residues. The CDR3 coding sequence is TGTGCCAGCAGGCCCTTGGGGCATGTCAATTCACCCCTCCACTTT. Protein: CASRPLGHVNSPLHF.

The chain uses TRBV30 and TRBJ1-5; D is unclear. The CDR3 length is 13 residues. The V end was cut by 5 bases, the J end by 1 base, with 9 bases between. Looked up from germline, CDR1 is GTSNPN and CDR2 is SVGIG (reference sequence). The CDR3: CAWGRESNQPQHF. CDR3 in DNA: TGTGCCTGGGGGAGGGAAAGCAATCAGCCCCAGCATTTT.

This clone was picked up a small number of times. The CDR3 DNA follows: TGTGCCAGCAGCCAAGGAACAGGGCCCAATGAAAAACTGTTTTTT. This encodes CASSQGTGPNEKLFF. The rearrangement uses TRBV4-2 and TRBJ1-4, with a possible D match to TRBD1 (6 bases). This CDR3 has 15 amino acids. Germline loops: CDR1 LGHNA, CDR2 YNFKEQ. The V end lost 1 base, the J end lost 5 bases, and 11 bases lay between the germline ends.

This clone was seen a few times. The chain couples TRBV2 to TRBJ2-1, with a weak D call TRBD1 (6 bases). The CDR3 runs 14 residues. Looked up from germline, CDR1 is SNHLY and CDR2 is FYNNEI. With 5 bases removed from V and 3 bases from J, the gap between germline ends came to 11 bases. The CDR3 DNA reads as TGTGCCAGCAGTAGATCACAGGGCTACAATGAGCAGTTCTTC. The encoded protein is CASSRSQGYNEQFF.

The V call is TRBV19, the J call TRBJ2-1; a possible D gene is TRBD1 (6 bases). The CDR3 spans 16 residues. V dropped 6 bases and J dropped 2 bases, with 17 bases sitting between them. CDR1 is LNHDA and CDR2 is SQIVND in the germline V gene (reference sequence). CDR3 region: CASRGAGTRTYNEQFF. Written as DNA, the CDR3 is TGTGCCAGTAGGGGGGCCGGTACCCGAACCTACAATGAGCAGTTCTTC. Complete variable domain (other parts from reference TRBV19 and TRBJ2-1): DGGITQSPKYLFRKEGQNVTLSCEQNLNHDAMYWYRQDPGQGLRLIYYSQIVNDFQKGDIAEGYSVSREKKESFPLTVTSAQKNPTAFYLCASRGAGTRTYNEQFFGPGTRLTVL.

This clone was seen more than once but under ten times. The J gene is TRBJ2-7, the V gene TRBV5-5; no firm D call. Trimming shortened V by 4 bases and J by 3 bases, and 14 bases separated the two germline ends. The CDR3 is 14 amino acids. Per germline, CDR1 SGHKS and CDR2 YYEKEE (reference sequence). The CDR3 sequence is CASSPGGSRYEQYF. The CDR3 region has the DNA TGTGCCAGCAGCCCCGGCGGTAGTCGCTACGAGCAGTACTTC.

A few counts support this clone. This chain joins TRBV23-1 and TRBJ2-6, with TRBD1 as a possible D gene (6 bases). TRBV23-1 is an open reading frame, and its role is uncertain. Trimming shortened V by 2 bases and J by 0 bases, and 14 bases separated the two germline ends. The CDR3 spans 18 residues. The CDR3 DNA is TGCGCCAGCAGTCAAAGCTCAGGGGCCATCTCTGGGGCCAACGTCCTGACTTTC. It codes for CASSQSSGAISGANVLTF.

The chain is built from TRBV5-1 and TRBJ2-7; 10 nucleotides match TRBD1. The CDR3 has 15 residues. V shed 4 bases, J shed 6 bases, and the junction held 10 bases outside the gene matches. The germline V gene encodes CDR1 SGHRS and CDR2 YFSETQ. DNA of the CDR3: TGCGCCAGCAGCCTCACCGGGACAGGGGTAGGCGAGCAGTACTTC. It specifies CASSLTGTGVGEQYF.

The chain has TRBV9 and TRBJ1-2; D gene ambiguous. The germline V gene has CDR1 SGDLS and CDR2 YYNGEE. This CDR3 contains 12 residues. V gave up 7 bases and J gave up 9 bases, with 16 bases separating them. The CDR3 coding sequence is TGTGCCAGCGGAAAAGACGACGCCAGCTACACCTTC. It encodes CASGKDDASYTF.

The table lists this clone with a few counts. This rearrangement joins TRBV7-9 to TRBJ1-1; no clear D gene. Trimming stripped 5 bases from V and 4 bases from J, with 5 bases between. CDR3 length: 11 residues. CDR1 is SEHNR and CDR2 is FQNEAQ in the germline V gene (reference sequence). Here the CDR3 DNA reads TGTGCCAGCAGCCTTCGCACTGAAGCTTTCTTT. Translation gives CASSLRTEAFF.

This clone was seen a handful of times. J is TRBJ1-2 and V is TRBV7-2; 7 bases are a match to TRBD1. With 5 bases clipped from V and 8 bases from J, the junction kept 8 bases outside the gene matches. Germline V gives CDR1 SGHTA, CDR2 FQGNSA. This CDR3 is 13 amino acids long. This chain's CDR3 is CASSATRQGGYTF. CDR3 bases: TGTGCCAGCAGCGCCACTCGACAGGGCGGCTACACCTTC. The variable domain in full, with the rest retrieved from reference TRBV7-2 and TRBJ1-2, is GAGVSQSPSNKVTEKGKDVELRCDPISGHTALYWYRQSLGQGLEFLIYFQGNSAPDKSGLPSDRFSAERTGGSVSTLTIQRTQQEDSAVYLCASSATRQGGYTFGSGTRLTVV.

This clone was counted many times. The rearrangement joins TRBV2 to TRBJ2-1; possible D gene TRBD1, 6 bases. Trimming took off 6 bases at V and 1 base at J, with 10 bases between the two ends. Looked up from germline, CDR1 is SNHLY and CDR2 is FYNNEI. The CDR3 length is 14 residues. CDR3 region: CASRDRPSYNEQFF. In DNA form, the CDR3 reads TGTGCCAGCAGGGACAGACCATCCTACAATGAGCAGTTCTTC.

This clone was observed a few times. The J gene is TRBJ2-3, the V gene TRBV5-1, with 10 bases identical to TRBD2. The V and J ends lost 1 base and 1 base, in that order; junction bases with no gene match: 6. Germline V gene lookup returns CDR1 SGHRS and CDR2 YFSETQ. This CDR3 has 17 amino acids. CDR3 in DNA: TGCGCCAGCAGCTTGCTGGCTAGCGGGGGCCGCACAGATACGCAGTATTTT. Protein product: CASSLLASGGRTDTQYF.

This clone has at least ten counts. DNA of the CDR3: TGTGCCAGTAGCAAAGAGGATGAGCAGTTCTTC. It codes for CASSKEDEQFF. The rearrangement links TRBV19 to TRBJ2-1; D is ambiguous. The germline V gene encodes CDR1 LNHDA and CDR2 SQIVND (reference sequence). This CDR3 comprises 11 residues. Trimming took 6 bases from V and 8 from J, leaving 8 bases between them.

The chain links TRBV29-1 to TRBJ2-3; 8 bases align to TRBD1. Germline V lookup: CDR1 SQVTM, CDR2 ANQGSEA. V lost 1 base, J lost 3 bases, and 3 bases stayed unmatched. The CDR3 runs to 14 residues. CDR3 amino acids: CSVEARTGTDTQYF. As DNA, the CDR3 is TGCAGCGTTGAAGCGCGGACAGGGACAGATACGCAGTATTTT.

There are many counts of this clone. The chain links TRBV7-2 to TRBJ1-2; D possibly corresponds to TRBD1 (6 bases). This CDR3 spans 16 amino acids. Germline CDR1 is SGHTA and CDR2 is FQGNSA. Trimming stripped 1 base from V and 6 bases from J, with 18 bases between. CDR3 loop: CASSLEGRNRDNGYTF. For the CDR3, the DNA is TGTGCCAGCAGCTTAGAAGGACGGAACAGGGACAATGGCTACACCTTC.

This clone has just a few counts. This chain joins TRBV7-2 and TRBJ1-2; no clear D gene. Germline loops: CDR1 SGHTA, CDR2 FQGNSA. Trimming removed 1 base at V and 2 bases at J, with 11 bases between. The CDR3 is 15 amino acids. CDR3 loop: CASSLDRGTNYGYTF. In DNA, the CDR3 is TGTGCCAGCAGCTTAGATCGGGGTACCAACTATGGCTACACCTTC. Filled out from reference TRBV7-2 and TRBJ1-2, the complete variable domain reads GAGVSQSPSNKVTEKGKDVELRCDPISGHTALYWYRQSLGQGLEFLIYFQGNSAPDKSGLPSDRFSAERTGGSVSTLTIQRTQQEDSAVYLCASSLDRGTNYGYTFGSGTRLTVV.

The chain has TRBV5-1 and TRBJ2-5; 7 bases are a match to TRBD1. Germline V gene lookup returns CDR1 SGHRS and CDR2 YFSETQ. CDR3 size: 15 residues. The V gene end was trimmed by 0 bases and the J gene end by 4 bases; junction bases not matched to a gene: 6. This CDR3 is CASSLGGTARETQYF. The CDR3 DNA reads TGCGCCAGCAGCTTGGGAGGGACAGCCCGAGAGACCCAGTACTTC.

This clone appeared a few times. The gene calls are TRBV28 and TRBJ2-5, with TRBD2 identical over 10 bases. Germline-derived CDR1 and CDR2 are MDHEN and SYDVKM. V dropped 5 bases and J dropped 5; count of bases not matched to a gene: 8. CDR3 length: 15 amino acids. CDR3 sequence: CASSPQRGGRETQYF. As DNA, the CDR3 is TGTGCCAGCAGTCCTCAGCGGGGGGGCAGGGAGACCCAGTACTTC.

This clone has a handful of counts. V usage is TRBV5-8 and J usage is TRBJ2-3; 9 bases align to TRBD1. The CDR3 sequence is 15 residues long. V shed 6 bases and J 4 bases; nucleotides not matched to a gene: 9. In germline, CDR1 is SGHTS, CDR2 YDEGEE. The CDR3 region is CASTPRGQGSDTQYF. CDR3 sequence (DNA): TGTGCCAGCACTCCAAGAGGACAGGGGTCAGATACGCAGTATTTT.

The chain employs TRBV7-6 and TRBJ2-5; TRBD2 agrees at 9 bases. The CDR3 extends over 16 amino acids. Trimming cost V 0 bases and J 3 bases; bases outside gene matches: 5. Germline values: CDR1 SGHVS, CDR2 FNYEAQ. The CDR3 sequence is CASSLAASGDKETQYF. The CDR3 nucleotides read TGTGCCAGCAGCTTAGCGGCTAGCGGGGACAAAGAGACCCAGTACTTC.

The V and J genes are TRBV29-1 and TRBJ2-5; the D gene is possibly TRBD2 (5 bases). Germline loops: CDR1 SQVTM, CDR2 ANQGSEA. The CDR3 contains 12 residues. Trimming cost V 4 bases and J 4 bases, with 10 bases left between them. The CDR3 sequence: CSVGTEAETQYF. The CDR3 DNA is TGCAGCGTTGGGACGGAGGCAGAGACCCAGTACTTC. Variable domain in full (rest from reference TRBV29-1 and TRBJ2-5): SAVISQKPSRDICQRGTSLTIQCQVDSQVTMMFWYRQQPGQSLTLIATANQGSEATYESGFVIDKFPISRPNLTFSTLTVSNMSPEDSSIYLCSVGTEAETQYFGPGTRLLVL.

V is TRBV6-6 and J is TRBJ2-4; D remains unclear. This CDR3 is 14 amino acids long. Germline values: CDR1 MNHNY, CDR2 SVGAGI (reference sequence). Trimming stripped 5 bases from V and 2 bases from J, with 10 bases between. The CDR3 region is CASSPGRPKNIQYF. The CDR3, as DNA: TGTGCCAGCAGTCCTGGACGTCCCAAAAACATTCAGTACTTC.

The chain joins TRBV7-2 to TRBJ1-2; a possible D gene is TRBD1 (6 bases). Germline CDR1 and CDR2: SGHTA and FQGNSA. This CDR3 has 15 amino acids. V was clipped by 1 base and J by 3 bases, with 12 bases between them. CDR3 protein: CASSLVGAGDYGYTF. The CDR3 region has the DNA TGTGCCAGCAGCTTAGTGGGGGCTGGCGACTATGGCTACACCTTC. Complete variable domain (other parts from reference TRBV7-2 and TRBJ1-2): GAGVSQSPSNKVTEKGKDVELRCDPISGHTALYWYRQSLGQGLEFLIYFQGNSAPDKSGLPSDRFSAERTGGSVSTLTIQRTQQEDSAVYLCASSLVGAGDYGYTFGSGTRLTVV.

This clone occurred a few times. This CDR3 is CHAGRYNSPLHF. CDR3 DNA: TGTCACGCTGGCCGATATAATTCACCCCTCCACTTT. The chain uses TRBV27 and TRBJ1-6, with D unresolved. CDR1 is MNHEY, CDR2 SMNVEV, per germline (reference sequence). CDR3 size: 12 residues.

In this sample, this clone turned up a few times. The genes are TRBV5-8 and TRBJ2-3; weak D call: TRBD1 (5 bases). The CDR3 spans 14 residues. The germline V and J ends were trimmed by 0 bases and 2 bases, with 7 bases remaining between them. CDR1 is SGHTS, CDR2 YDEGEE, per germline. The CDR3 DNA sequence: TGTGCCAGCAGCTTGGGACAGATCACAGATACGCAGTATTTT. This codes for CASSLGQITDTQYF.

This clone was seen a few times. The rearrangement uses TRBV1 and TRBJ2-5; the DNA was not compared with TRBD2, the D call given in the table. TRBV1 is a pseudogene. The CDR3 length is 15 residues. The CDR3 sequence: CTSSQGPGGQETQYF. The CDR3 DNA sequence: TGCACCAGCAGCCAAGGACCCGGGGGGCAAGAGACCCAGTACTTC.

J is TRBJ2-7 and V is TRBV11-2, with 8 bases aligning to TRBD1. Looked up from germline, CDR1 is SGHAT and CDR2 is FQNNGV. Germline trimming cut 7 bases from V and 4 bases from J; bases unmatched to any gene: 6. This CDR3 contains 13 residues. This CDR3 reads CASKNRGSYEQYF. CDR3 sequence (DNA): TGTGCCAGCAAAAACAGGGGGAGTTACGAGCAGTACTTC.

This clone was detected a few times. This chain links TRBV18 with TRBJ2-7; no firm D call. This CDR3 contains 16 residues. The V gene's germline CDR1 is KGHSH and CDR2 LQKENI. The V end was cut by 0 bases, the J end by 2 bases, with 14 bases between. CDR3 bases: TGTGCCAGCTCACCACCACCCCCGGCACCAACCTACGAGCAGTACTTC. Protein product: CASSPPPPAPTYEQYF.

The CDR3 region is CASSLSPNYGYTF. CDR3 nucleotide sequence: TGTGCCAGCAGCTTAAGCCCTAACTATGGCTACACCTTC. The gene calls are TRBV7-3 and TRBJ1-2, with D unresolved. Germline CDR1 and CDR2: SGHTA and FQGTGA. The germline V and J ends were trimmed by 1 base and 0 bases, with 3 bases remaining between them. The CDR3 covers 13 residues.